This entry concerns a single TCR beta chain. The target antigen is unknown. After removal of 5 bases from V and 1 base from J, the junction contained 8 bases not matched to a gene. This CDR3 region has 17 residues. Germline assignment: CDR1 MDHEN and CDR2 SYDVKM. These data belong to a study of a mutant IDH1 vaccine in newly diagnosed glioma. Overall study: Vaccination began 4-6 weeks post radiotherapy alone, or with temozolomide cycles.

As to time point: week 47, end of study. Every single dose of the vaccine, 300 ug of mutant IDH1 20-mer peptide, came with topical imiquimod. Measured with immunoSEQ multiplex PCR; TCRdb has only the in-frame clones, and not every one. The table has 90,000 to 100,000 clones, roughly nine tenths seen once. This receptor was identified in a woman between 45 and 65 years old with glioma. The chain links TRBV28 to TRBJ1-1, with 12 bases aligning to TRBD1. The sample was PBMCs, taken from a glioma patient whose treatment included an IDH1 peptide vaccine. The DNA of the CDR3 is TGTGCCAGCAGTCCCGGGACAGGGGGCGCGAGGAACACTGAAGCTTTCTTT. This encodes CASSPGTGGARNTEAFF.